Listed below are T cell receptor beta chains from one sample, sequenced in a study of control samples from healthy donors and cancer patients. TCRdb keeps only in-frame clones here, not all; method: immunoSEQ multiplex PCR. Of about 160,000 clones listed, about 94% were seen once; the top ten hold about 14%. Sample: PBMCs. The receptor set was obtained from a man aged 55 to 69 with colorectal cancer. Each CDR3 is given with its conserved first and last residue. The D gene is left open where the match is weak. Clone size is not always given. Where it is, it says once, few, many or a class for expanded clones.

TRBV21-1	once	-	TRBJ1-6	TGTGCCAGCAGCAAAGGATGTCCAACGAGCTCCTATAATTCACCCCTCCACTTT	CASSKGCPTSSYNSPLHF
TRBV5-1	-	TRBD2	TRBJ2-7	TGCGCCAGCAGCTGGTCTTTTGATAGGACTAGCGGGACCTACGAGCAGTACTTC	CASSWSFDRTSGTYEQYF
TRBV4-1	-	TRBD1	TRBJ1-2	TGCGCCAGCAGCCAAGACCAGGGACAGGGTTATGGCTACACCTTC	CASSQDQGQGYGYTF
TRBV5-1	-	TRBD1	TRBJ1-1	TGCGCCAGCAGCCCCGCTGGACAGGGGAACACTGAAGCTTTCTTT	CASSPAGQGNTEAFF
TRBV19	-	TRBD2	TRBJ2-3	TGTGCCAGTAGACTGAGCGGGGGGGATACGCAGTATTTT	CASRLSGGDTQYF
TRBV6-6	-	TRBD1	TRBJ2-7	TGTGCCAGCACCGCCGACAGGGCAACTTCCTACGAGCAGTACTTC	CASTADRATSYEQYF
TRBV6-6	once	-	TRBJ2-5	TGTGCCAGCAGTCGATCTACAGGGTACCAAGAGACCCAGTACTTC	CASSRSTGYQETQYF
TRBV6-5	-	TRBD2	TRBJ2-7	TGTGCCAGCAGTTACGCGGCGGGGGAGTCCTACGAGCAGTACTTC	CASSYAAGESYEQYF
TRBV6-5	-	TRBD1	TRBJ1-2	TGTGCCAGCACCTCCACACAGGGGACCTATGGCTACACCTTC	CASTSTQGTYGYTF
TRBV9	-	-	TRBJ1-6	TGTGCCAGCAGCGTAAAAGGTAATTCACCCCTCCACTTT	CASSVKGNSPLHF
TRBV9	-	TRBD1	TRBJ1-4	TGTGCCAGCAGCTTGAGTTCGGGACAGCTGGGTGAAAAACTGTTTTTT	CASSLSSGQLGEKLFF
TRBV19	-	-	TRBJ1-2	TGTGCCAGTAGTAGAACAGGGCGCCGTGGATATGGCTACACCTTC	CASSRTGRRGYGYTF
TRBV30	-	-	TRBJ1-4	TGTGCCTGGAGTCCCCAGGGAAATGAAAAACTGTTTTTT	CAWSPQGNEKLFF
TRBV13	-	-	TRBJ2-3	TGTGCCAGCAGCTTCCAAGGGGCCTCAGATACGCAGTATTTT	CASSFQGASDTQYF
TRBV20-1	-	-	TRBJ1-3	TGCAGTGCTAGTGCGGACAGCTACTCTGGAAACACCATATATTTT	CSASADSYSGNTIYF
TRBV7-2	-	-	TRBJ2-7	TGTGCCAGCAGCTTAGTAGGGGGGATTAGCTACGAGCAGTACTTC	CASSLVGGISYEQYF
TRBV13	once	-	TRBJ1-3	TGTGCCAGCAGCCAGAGCTCTGGAAACACCATATATTTT	CASSQSSGNTIYF
TRBV5-4	-	TRBD1	TRBJ1-2	TGTGCCAGCAACCTTCAGGGGGGTTATGGCTACACCTTC	CASNLQGGYGYTF
TRBV18	once	-	TRBJ2-7	TGTGCCAGCTCACCAGTGTCCAGAGACTCCTACGAGCAGTACTTC	CASSPVSRDSYEQYF
TRBV19	-	-	TRBJ1-1	TGTGCCAGTAGGGCGAAGGACGGGGGCACTGAAGCTTTCTTT	CASRAKDGGTEAFF
TRBV5-1	-	-	TRBJ1-1	TGCGCCAGCAGCTTCAACAGGAACACTGAAGCTTTCTTT	CASSFNRNTEAFF
TRBV18	-	-	TRBJ1-2	TGTGCCAGCTCACCACGGGAGGGTTTAAACTATGGCTACACCTTC	CASSPREGLNYGYTF
TRBV5-4	once	TRBD1	TRBJ1-2	TGTGCCAGCAGCTTGGACAGGGGATCATCTAACTATGGCTACACCTTC	CASSLDRGSSNYGYTF
TRBV30	once	TRBD1	TRBJ2-5	TGTGCCTGGAGGGCAGGACAGGGGGCAGAGACCCAGTACTTC	CAWRAGQGAETQYF
TRBV27	once	TRBD2	TRBJ2-2	TGTGCCAGCAGTTTATCTGGCGGGGGGGCGCACGGGGAGCTGTTTTTT	CASSLSGGGAHGELFF
TRBV7-9	-	-	TRBJ1-4	TGTGCCAGCAGCCCAGAGTTATCCTCTAATGAAAAACTGTTTTTT	CASSPELSSNEKLFF
TRBV7-8	-	-	TRBJ1-2	TGTGCCAGCAGCGTTTTCAGGGACGGGGCTGGCTACACCTTC	CASSVFRDGAGYTF
TRBV11-2	-	-	TRBJ2-5	TGTGCCAGCAGCTTAGGGACCCAAGAGACCCAGTACTTC	CASSLGTQETQYF
TRBV3-1/TRBV3-2	-	-	TRBJ1-2	TGTGCCAGCAGCCTCCGGGACGGTGCTAACTATGGCTACACCTTC	CASSLRDGANYGYTF
TRBV7-2	-	-	TRBJ2-5	TGTGCCAGCAGCTTTTACGGGGGGCGGGAGACCCAGTACTTC	CASSFYGGRETQYF
TRBV6-5	-	TRBD1	TRBJ1-6	TGTGCCAGCAGTCGGGACAGATATAATTCACCCCTCCACTTT	CASSRDRYNSPLHF
TRBV6-1	-	-	TRBJ1-2	TGTGCCAGCAGTGAAGCGGAGACAGCTTGGGGCTATGGCTACACCTTC	CASSEAETAWGYGYTF
TRBV30	once	-	TRBJ1-1	TGTGCCTGGAGTCCCTCCTTGGTCGAAGCTTTCTTT	CAWSPSLVEAFF
TRBV4-1	few	TRBD1	TRBJ1-2	TGCGCCAGCAGCCAAGCGGGACAGTTCAACTATGGCTACACCTTC	CASSQAGQFNYGYTF
TRBV27	-	-	TRBJ2-2	TGTGCCAGCAGTTTTCAGGGCACCGGGGAGCTGTTTTTT	CASSFQGTGELFF
TRBV7-6	once	TRBD2	TRBJ2-3	TGTGCCAGCAGCTTAGCCGCGGGGGTGAACACAGATACGCAGTATTTT	CASSLAAGVNTDTQYF
TRBV6-4	-	-	TRBJ1-1	TGTGCCAGCAATAATAAGGCTGAAGCTTTCTTT	CASNNKAEAFF
TRBV13	-	TRBD2	TRBJ2-3	TGTGCCAGCAGTTTAGCGGGGGGCCCCACAGATACGCAGTATTTT	CASSLAGGPTDTQYF
TRBV29-1	-	-	TRBJ2-3	TGCAGCGTTGAAGATCGGGGGAGTGGGGATACGCAGTATTTT	CSVEDRGSGDTQYF
TRBV11-2	-	-	TRBJ1-3	TGTGCCAGCAGCTTAGAAGCCGCGTGGGGAAACACCATATATTTT	CASSLEAAWGNTIYF
TRBV5-4	few	-	TRBJ2-2	TGTGCCAGCAGCTTGGCTTTCTCCGTTAGAGCCGACACCGGGGAGCTGTTTTTT	CASSLAFSVRADTGELFF
TRBV7-9	-	TRBD1	TRBJ1-1	TGTGCCAGCAGCTTAGTTTGGACAGGGGGTTTAAACACTGAAGCTTTCTTT	CASSLVWTGGLNTEAFF